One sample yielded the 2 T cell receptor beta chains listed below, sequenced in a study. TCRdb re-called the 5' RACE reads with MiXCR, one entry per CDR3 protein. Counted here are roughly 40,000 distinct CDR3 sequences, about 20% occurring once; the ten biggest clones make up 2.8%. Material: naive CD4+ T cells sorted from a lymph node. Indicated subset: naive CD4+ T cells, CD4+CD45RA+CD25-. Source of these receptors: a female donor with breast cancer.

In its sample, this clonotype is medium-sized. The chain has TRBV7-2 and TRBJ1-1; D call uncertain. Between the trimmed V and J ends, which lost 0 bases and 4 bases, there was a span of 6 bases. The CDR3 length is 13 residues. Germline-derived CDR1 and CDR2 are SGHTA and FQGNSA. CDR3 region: CASSLAMSTEAFF. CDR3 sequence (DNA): TGTGCCAGCAGCTTAGCGATGAGCACTGAAGCTTTCTTT.

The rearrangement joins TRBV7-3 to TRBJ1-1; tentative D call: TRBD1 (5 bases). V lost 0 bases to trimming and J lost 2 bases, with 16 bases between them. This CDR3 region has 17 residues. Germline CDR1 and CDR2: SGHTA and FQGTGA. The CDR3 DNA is TGTGCCAGCAGCTTAACTGGCCCCGGGACTCTCAACACTGAAGCTTTCTTT. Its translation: CASSLTGPGTLNTEAFF.